Following are 28 T cell receptor beta chains from one sample sequenced in a study of identical twins. Each CDR3 protein gets one entry after TCRdb re-called the 5' RACE reads with MiXCR. The sample lists roughly 1.6 million distinct CDR3 sequences, about 31% occurring once. Sequenced: cord blood. The receptors derive from a newborn girl in good health.

This clonotype was counted a few times. The V gene is TRBV24-1, the J gene TRBJ2-3; a weak D match, TRBD2 (5 bases). V lost 0 bases and J 2 bases, leaving 8 bases between the germline ends. CDR3 size: 15 residues. CDR1 is KGHDR and CDR2 is SFDVKD in the germline V gene. The CDR3 region has the DNA TGTGCCACCAGTGATTTGGCAGCGGACACAGATACGCAGTATTTT. Encoded protein: CATSDLAADTDTQYF.

The rearrangement uses TRBV14 and TRBJ2-2; tentatively, D is TRBD2 (5 bases). Per the germline V gene, CDR1 is SGHDN and CDR2 is FVKESK. The CDR3 runs 18 residues. The V gene lost 0 bases and the J gene lost 3 bases, with 17 bases spanning the gap. The CDR3 spells CASSQDLAAGVDTGELFF. CDR3 nucleotide sequence: TGTGCCAGCAGCCAAGATTTGGCGGCCGGGGTCGACACCGGGGAGCTGTTTTTT.

About this clonotype: A much larger clone differs by one base, so this may be a read error. CDR3 amino acids: CASRVSSDAQYF. The CDR3 DNA reads as TGTGCCAGCAGGGTCAGTAGCGATGCGCAGTATTTT. The rearrangement uses TRBV12-3 or TRBV12-4 and TRBJ2-3; the D gene is possibly TRBD2 (5 bases). This CDR3 has 12 amino acids. The V end lost 6 bases, the J end lost 10 bases, and 14 bases lay between the germline ends.

The V and J genes are TRBV5-1 and TRBJ1-1; D possibly corresponds to TRBD1 (5 bases). Trimming removed 4 bases from V and 1 base from J, with 11 bases in between. The V gene's germline CDR1 is SGHRS and CDR2 YFSETQ. This CDR3 has 14 residues. CDR3 DNA: TGCGCCAGCAGCCCGGCGGGGACGAACACTGAAGCTTTCTTT. This gives the protein CASSPAGTNTEAFF.

Only a few counts were recorded for this clonotype. V usage is TRBV4-1 and J usage is TRBJ2-3; D gene ambiguous. With 2 bases removed from V and 2 bases from J, the gap between germline ends came to 20 bases. Germline V lookup: CDR1 MGHRA, CDR2 YSYEKL. CDR3 length: 18 residues. CDR3: CASSQRLETRRDTDTQYF. CDR3 DNA: TGCGCCAGCAGCCAACGCCTCGAGACTCGACGAGACACAGATACGCAGTATTTT.

This clonotype was seen only a few times. The chain recombines TRBV24-1 with TRBJ1-1; 7 bases fit TRBD1. Germline values: CDR1 KGHDR, CDR2 SFDVKD. V lost 0 bases to trimming and J lost 4 bases; unmatched junction nucleotides: 4. CDR3 length: 15 residues. CDR3 amino acids: CATSDLRAGGTEAFF. CDR3 nucleotide sequence: TGTGCCACCAGTGATTTGCGGGCAGGGGGCACTGAAGCTTTCTTT.

This clonotype was counted a few times. The V call is TRBV12-3 or TRBV12-4, the J call TRBJ2-2; 8 bases match TRBD2. With 5 bases clipped from V and 14 bases from J, the junction kept 10 bases outside the gene matches. The CDR3 length is 13 residues. CDR3 in DNA: TGTGCCAGCAGTGGACTAGCAGGAATTGGTCTGTTTTTT. The encoded protein is CASSGLAGIGLFF.

Notes on this clonotype: Sequence at one end of the junction differs from germline and may be a read error. The chain links TRBV18 to TRBJ1-1; D might be TRBD1 (6 bases). The CDR3 extends over 13 amino acids. Germline values: CDR1 KGHSH, CDR2 LQKENI. The DNA of the CDR3 is TGTGCCAACTCAGAACAGGGTGAGACTGAAGCTTTCTTT. Protein sequence: CANSEQGETEAFF.

The J gene is TRBJ2-3, the V gene TRBV6-2 or TRBV6-3; 14 positions agree with TRBD2. The length of the CDR3 is 17 residues. With 5 bases clipped from V and 9 bases from J, the junction kept 13 bases outside the gene matches. CDR1 and CDR2 (germline): MNHEY, SVGEGT. The CDR3 region is CASSDRRTSGRNGTQYF. The CDR3 DNA reads TGTGCCAGCAGTGACCGGAGGACTAGCGGGAGGAATGGGACGCAGTATTTT.

The gene calls are TRBV6-6 and TRBJ2-1; perhaps D is TRBD1 or TRBD2 (6 bases each). CDR3 size: 13 residues. Germline CDR1 reads MNHNY; CDR2 reads SVGAGI (reference sequence). Trimming left V 8 bases short and J 3 bases short, with 11 bases between. The CDR3 bases are TGTGCCAGCGGGGGGCCAAACTACAATGAGCAGTTCTTC. Amino acids: CASGGPNYNEQFF.

The table lists this clonotype with many counts. The CDR3 is CASSLPPGNEQFF. The CDR3 coding sequence is TGTGCCAGCAGTTTACCCCCGGGGAATGAGCAGTTCTTC. The genes are TRBV12-3 or TRBV12-4 and TRBJ2-1; tentatively, D is TRBD2 (5 bases). V lost 2 bases to trimming and J lost 7 bases, with 9 bases between them. The CDR3 loop spans 13 amino acids.

About this clonotype: The junction and the germline gene differ at one end; a read error may be behind it. V is TRBV29-1 and J is TRBJ1-1; TRBD1 agrees at 8 bases. CDR1 is SQVTM, CDR2 ANQGSEA, per germline. This CDR3 region has 14 residues. The CDR3 region has the DNA TGCAGCGTTGACGGGCCGGGACAGGTTACTGGAGCTTTCTTT. Protein sequence: CSVDGPGQVTGAFF. The whole variable domain, remainder taken from reference TRBV29-1 and TRBJ1-1, is SAVISQKPSRDICQRGTSLTIQCQVDSQVTMMFWYRQQPGQSLTLIATANQGSEATYESGFVIDKFPISRPNLTFSTLTVSNMSPEDSSIYLCSVDGPGQVTGAFFGQGTRLTVV.

Concerning this clonotype: Since the CDR3 does not end with the conserved phenylalanine or tryptophan, this likely comes from a read error. The J gene is TRBJ2-1, the V gene TRBV24-1, with 13 bases aligning to TRBD2. Germline V CDR1 and CDR2: KGHDR, SFDVKD. Trimming at V came to 6 bases and at J to 6 bases, leaving 4 bases not matched to a gene. The CDR3 runs to 15 residues. CDR3 in amino acids: CATSPTSGRANEQFL. The DNA for the CDR3 is TGTGCCACCAGTCCCACTAGCGGGAGGGCCAATGAGCAGTTCTTA.

This chain uses TRBV20-1 with TRBJ1-2; 7 nucleotides line up with TRBD1. From germline, CDR1 is DFQATT and CDR2 SNEGSKA (reference sequence). Unmatched junction bases numbered 7, after V lost 6 bases and J lost 6 bases. The CDR3 is 12 amino acids. CDR3 nucleotides: TGCAGTGCCTCGGGAGGGGGCGATGGCTACACCTTC. Its translation: CSASGGGDGYTF.

This clonotype has just a few counts. The J gene is TRBJ1-2, the V gene TRBV29-1; TRBD1 is a possible D gene (5 bases). The CDR3 contains 13 residues. CDR1 and CDR2 from the germline V gene are SQVTM and ANQGSEA. The V end was cut by 6 bases, the J end by 4 bases, with 15 bases between. The CDR3 DNA sequence: TGCAGCGTCCGACAGACCTCCGGCTATGGCTACACCTTC. Translating gives CSVRQTSGYGYTF.

The table lists this clonotype with a few counts. The rearrangement links TRBV4-1 to TRBJ2-7; 9 nucleotides match TRBD2. Germline trimming cut 1 base from V and 3 bases from J; bases unmatched to any gene: 10. Germline V lookup: CDR1 MGHRA, CDR2 YSYEKL. This CDR3 contains 17 residues. The CDR3 loop reads CASSQGWSGGINYEQYF. The CDR3 bases are TGCGCCAGCAGCCAAGGATGGAGCGGGGGGATCAACTACGAGCAGTACTTC.

V usage is TRBV6-5 and J usage is TRBJ1-5; a weak D match, TRBD1 (6 bases). Germline values: CDR1 MNHEY, CDR2 SVGAGI. This CDR3 contains 15 residues. The V end lost 0 bases, the J end lost 6 bases, and 12 bases lay between the germline ends. The CDR3 DNA reads TGTGCCAGCAGTTACTCAGGACAGCGAGCTCAGCCCCAGCATTTT. Encoded protein: CASSYSGQRAQPQHF.

This clonotype showed up just a few times. The chain carries TRBV4-2 and TRBJ2-3; 7 nucleotides align to TRBD2. Germline V gene data show CDR1 as LGHNA and CDR2 as YNFKEQ. J was trimmed by 2 bases and V by 2 bases; bases with no gene match: 7. There are 16 residues in the CDR3. The CDR3 DNA is TGTGCCAGCAGCCAATCCGGGACTAAGTACACAGATACGCAGTATTTT. It codes for CASSQSGTKYTDTQYF.

There are a few counts of this clonotype. V usage is TRBV20-1 and J usage is TRBJ2-5, with 7 bases that match TRBD2. The CDR3 spans 13 residues. Germline CDR1 is DFQATT and CDR2 is SNEGSKA (reference sequence). The ends lost 2 bases at V and 3 bases at J; junction bases unmatched: 3. The CDR3, as DNA: TGCAGTGCTAGATTTGCGGGAGAAGAGACCCAGTACTTC. Protein product: CSARFAGEETQYF.

V usage is TRBV7-9 and J usage is TRBJ1-4; TRBD1 agrees at 9 bases. V was clipped by 5 bases and J by 0 bases; unmatched bases: 10. This CDR3 has 18 amino acids. Germline CDR1 is SEHNR and CDR2 is FQNEAQ (reference sequence). The CDR3 region is CASSAGDRVKATNEKLFF. For the CDR3, the DNA is TGTGCCAGCAGCGCAGGGGACAGGGTAAAGGCAACTAATGAAAAACTGTTTTTT.

The chain combines TRBV24-1 with TRBJ2-1; unclear D gene. The CDR3 length is 13 residues. Germline CDR1 is KGHDR and CDR2 is SFDVKD. V lost 4 bases and J 6 bases, leaving 9 bases between the germline ends. This CDR3 is CATSDAPCNEQFF. The CDR3 nucleotides are TGTGCCACCAGTGACGCGCCCTGCAATGAGCAGTTCTTC.

The rearrangement uses TRBV7-9 and TRBJ2-2; unclear D gene. The CDR3 is 14 residues long. From germline, CDR1 is SEHNR and CDR2 FQNEAQ (reference sequence). The V and J ends lost 4 bases and 0 bases respectively, with 6 bases between them. CDR3 sequence: CASSSDPNTGELFF. The CDR3 DNA follows: TGTGCCAGCAGCTCTGACCCGAACACCGGGGAGCTGTTTTTT.

Remarks on this clonotype: The junction differs from germline at one of its ends, possibly a read error. This chain joins TRBV20-1 and TRBJ2-7; 7 bases agree with TRBD1. The length of the CDR3 is 15 residues. Per germline, CDR1 DFQATT and CDR2 SNEGSKA (reference sequence). The CDR3 region has the DNA TGCAGTGCTAGAGATTTCAGGGGGAGATCCCTGATCCAGAACTTC. It translates to CSARDFRGRSLIQNF.

For the CDR3, the DNA is TGTGCCAGCAGCCTACCGGGACAGGGTCACGAGCAGTACTTC. Its protein is CASSLPGQGHEQYF. This sequence joins TRBV16 and TRBJ2-7, with TRBD1 matching 9 bases. The trim removed 4 bases at V and 5 bases at J, leaving 6 bases unmatched. The germline CDR1 and CDR2 sequences are KGHSY and FQNENV. The CDR3 runs 14 residues.

The V and J genes are TRBV6-5 and TRBJ2-7; D unclear. Trimming stripped 5 bases from V and 1 base from J, with 12 bases between. The CDR3 runs 14 residues. The germline gives CDR1 MNHEY, CDR2 SVGAGI. CDR3 sequence: CASSRSDGSYEQYF. Here the CDR3 DNA reads TGTGCCAGCAGTCGTTCGGACGGATCCTACGAGCAGTACTTC.

This clonotype was observed a few times. This chain joins TRBV12-3 or TRBV12-4 and TRBJ2-7; TRBD2 matches at 12 bases. The CDR3 runs to 14 residues. The V gene end was trimmed by 6 bases and the J gene end by 9 bases; junction bases not matched to a gene: 9. CDR3 residues: CASSRTSGVWGQYF. CDR3 in DNA: TGTGCCAGCAGCCGGACTAGCGGGGTGTGGGGGCAGTACTTC.

The V and J genes are TRBV7-6 and TRBJ2-1; TRBD1 agrees at 8 bases. Germline CDR1 reads SGHVS; CDR2 reads FNYEAQ. Unmatched junction bases numbered 4, after V lost 0 bases and J lost 12 bases. This CDR3 contains 13 residues. As DNA, the CDR3 is TGTGCCAGCAGCTTAGCCGAAGGACAGGGGCAGTTCTTC. As protein: CASSLAEGQGQFF.

V is TRBV10-3 and J is TRBJ2-3; 8 bases agree with TRBD2. V dropped 4 bases and J dropped 6; count of bases not matched to a gene: 9. Per germline, CDR1 ENHRY and CDR2 SYGVKD. CDR3 length: 15 residues. CDR3: CAISASREGPDTQYF. CDR3 bases: TGTGCCATCAGTGCCAGTCGGGAGGGGCCTGATACGCAGTATTTT.